These 3 T cell receptor beta chains were all obtained from the same sample, sequenced in a study of monozygotic twins with inflammatory bowel disease. No DNA is given; TCRdb re-called the 5' RACE reads and lists each CDR3 protein once. This sample contains approximately 400,000 distinct CDR3 sequences. Sequencing used blood. These receptors were taken from a human donor with ulcerative colitis or Crohn's disease, or a healthy co-twin of an affected twin (not recorded which).

This chain connects TRBV4-3 to TRBJ2-7. This CDR3 comprises 14 residues. Germline lookup yields CDR1 LGHNA and CDR2 YSLEER. The CDR3 loop is CASSQDLRSYEQYF.

The chain is built from TRBV10-3 and TRBJ1-5; TCRdb's D gene call, TRBD1, goes unchecked for lack of DNA. The CDR3 consists of 14 residues. Looked up from germline, CDR1 is ENHRY and CDR2 is SYGVKD. The CDR3 here is CAISLDRDNQPQHF.

CDR3 amino acids: CAISDPAAVMIGNTIYF. V usage is TRBV10-3 and J usage is TRBJ1-3. Germline V gene data show CDR1 as ENHRY and CDR2 as SYGVKD. The CDR3 is made up of 17 amino acids.